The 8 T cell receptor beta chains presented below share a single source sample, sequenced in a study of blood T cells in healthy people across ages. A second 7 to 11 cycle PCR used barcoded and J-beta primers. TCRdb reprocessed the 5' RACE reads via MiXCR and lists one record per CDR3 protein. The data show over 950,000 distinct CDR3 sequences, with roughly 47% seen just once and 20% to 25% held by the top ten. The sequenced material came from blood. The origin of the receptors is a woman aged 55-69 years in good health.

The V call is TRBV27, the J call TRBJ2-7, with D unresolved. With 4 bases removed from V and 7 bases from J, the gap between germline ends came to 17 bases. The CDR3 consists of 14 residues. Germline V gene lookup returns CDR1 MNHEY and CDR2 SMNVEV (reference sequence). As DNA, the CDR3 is TGTGCCAGCAGTTCCCCCCAGTCGTTAGAAGAGCAGTACTTC. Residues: CASSSPQSLEEQYF.

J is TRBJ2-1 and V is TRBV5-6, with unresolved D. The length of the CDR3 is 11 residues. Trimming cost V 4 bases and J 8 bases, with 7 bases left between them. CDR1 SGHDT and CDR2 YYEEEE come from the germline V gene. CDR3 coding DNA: TGTGCCAGCAGCCTCTCCGATGAGCAGTTCTTC. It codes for CASSLSDEQFF.

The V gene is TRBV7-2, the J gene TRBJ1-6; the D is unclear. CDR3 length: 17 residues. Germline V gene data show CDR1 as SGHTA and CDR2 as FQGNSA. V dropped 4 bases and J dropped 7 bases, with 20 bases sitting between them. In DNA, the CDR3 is TGTGCCAGCAGCTCCCTAGAGTGGTCAGTTGGCAATTCACCCCTCCACTTT. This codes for CASSSLEWSVGNSPLHF. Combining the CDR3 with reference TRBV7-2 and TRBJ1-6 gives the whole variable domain GAGVSQSPSNKVTEKGKDVELRCDPISGHTALYWYRQSLGQGLEFLIYFQGNSAPDKSGLPSDRFSAERTGGSVSTLTIQRTQQEDSAVYLCASSSLEWSVGNSPLHFGNGTRLTVT.

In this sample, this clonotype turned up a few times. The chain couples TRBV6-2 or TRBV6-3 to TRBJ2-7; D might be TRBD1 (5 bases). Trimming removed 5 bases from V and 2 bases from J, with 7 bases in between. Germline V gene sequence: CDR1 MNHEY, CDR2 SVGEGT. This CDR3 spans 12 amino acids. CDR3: CASSGATYEQYF. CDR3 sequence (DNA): TGTGCCAGCAGTGGGGCTACCTACGAGCAGTACTTC.

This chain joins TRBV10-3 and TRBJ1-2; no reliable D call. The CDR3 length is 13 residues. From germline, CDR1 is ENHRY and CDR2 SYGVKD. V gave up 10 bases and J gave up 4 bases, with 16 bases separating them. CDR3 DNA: TGTGCCAGCAGCCAACTTGAGTTCTATGGCTACACCTTC. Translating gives CASSQLEFYGYTF.

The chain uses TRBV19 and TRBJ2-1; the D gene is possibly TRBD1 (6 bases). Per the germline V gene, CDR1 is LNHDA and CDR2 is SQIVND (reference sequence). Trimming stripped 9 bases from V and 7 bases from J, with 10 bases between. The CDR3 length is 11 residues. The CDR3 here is CASLRGNEQFF. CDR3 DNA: TGTGCCAGCCTGAGGGGGAATGAGCAGTTCTTC.

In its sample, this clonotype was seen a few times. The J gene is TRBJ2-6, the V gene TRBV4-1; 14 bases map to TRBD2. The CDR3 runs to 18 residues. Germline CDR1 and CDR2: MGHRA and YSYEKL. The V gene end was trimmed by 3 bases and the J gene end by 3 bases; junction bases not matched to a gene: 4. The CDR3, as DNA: TGCGCCAGCAGCCACGGGACTAGCGGGAGTTTTGGGGCCAACGTCCTGACTTTC. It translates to CASSHGTSGSFGANVLTF.

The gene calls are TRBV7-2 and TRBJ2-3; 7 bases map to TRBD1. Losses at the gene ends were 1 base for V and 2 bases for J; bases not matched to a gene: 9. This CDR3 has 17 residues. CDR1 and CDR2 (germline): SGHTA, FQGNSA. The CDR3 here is CASSLGEPGQPTDTQYF. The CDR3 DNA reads TGTGCCAGCAGCTTAGGAGAACCGGGACAGCCCACAGATACGCAGTATTTT.